Each of the 22 T cell receptor beta chains below was sequenced from the same sample in a study of beta chain features in type 1 diabetes. These receptors are not linked to any known antigen. The study, taken as a whole, reports: Shortening of TCRB CDR3s, moderate but significant, appeared in all four CD4+ subsets of Type 1 diabetes patients.

Expressed TCRB transcripts got sequenced, as all isolated RNA was reverse transcribed. Sequencing used immunoSEQ multiplex PCR; TCRdb keeps in-frame clones, though not all of them. The table shows about 47,000 clones, with roughly 45% occurring only once. The material sequenced was stem cell memory CD4+ T cells from blood. The receptors here all came from a young man with type 1 diabetes.

This clone turned up a few times. The chain has TRBV10-3 and TRBJ2-1; D unclear. Germline CDR1 is ENHRY and CDR2 is SYGVKD. The CDR3 extends over 12 amino acids. The V end lost 5 bases, the J end lost 6 bases, and 8 bases lay between the germline ends. CDR3: CAISRVRNEQFF. CDR3 bases: TGTGCCATCAGTCGGGTTCGCAATGAGCAGTTCTTC.

This clone was recorded a few times. The chain carries TRBV20-1 and TRBJ2-1; D is unresolved. V gave up 1 base and J gave up 5 bases, with 3 bases separating them. This CDR3 is built from 11 residues. Looked up from germline, CDR1 is DFQATT and CDR2 is SNEGSKA (reference sequence). The CDR3 bases are TGCAGTGCTAGAGTTAACAATGAGCAGTTCTTC. Residues: CSARVNNEQFF.

The chain couples TRBV7-8 to TRBJ1-4; D is perhaps TRBD1 (5 bases). This CDR3 is 14 amino acids long. Trimming stripped 5 bases from V and 6 bases from J, with 13 bases between. Germline V gives CDR1 SGHVS, CDR2 FQNEAQ. The CDR3 bases are TGTGCCAGCAGCGGGGGGGGGATGGATGAAAAACTGTTTTTT. This encodes CASSGGGMDEKLFF.

The chain couples TRBV28 to TRBJ2-5; no clear D gene. The assigned J gene may be wrong: the sequence end matches TRBJ2-7 better. The CDR3 is 10 amino acids. Germline V gene sequence: CDR1 MDHEN, CDR2 SYDVKM. CDR3 region: CASSFSEQYF. The CDR3 nucleotides read TGTGCCAGCAGTTTTTCCGAGCAGTACTTC.

The rearrangement joins TRBV6-5 to TRBJ1-1; D uncertain. This CDR3 region has 11 residues. Per germline, CDR1 MNHEY and CDR2 SVGAGI. Trimming cost V 10 bases and J 3 bases, with 9 bases left between them. The CDR3 sequence: CATERYTEAFF. The DNA of the CDR3 is TGTGCCACCGAGCGGTACACTGAAGCTTTCTTT.

This clone appeared a few times. The V call is TRBV6-6, the J call TRBJ1-5; 7 bases fit TRBD1. Germline CDR1 reads MNHNY; CDR2 reads SVGAGI (reference sequence). The CDR3 has 15 residues. V trimming: 4 bases; J trimming: 0 bases; junction bases outside the gene matches: 3. CDR3 amino acids: CASSSQGLSNQPQHF. CDR3 in DNA: TGTGCCAGCAGTTCACAGGGGCTTAGCAATCAGCCCCAGCATTTT.

This clone was recorded only once. This sequence joins TRBV5-1 and TRBJ2-3, with TRBD2 matching 10 bases. After removal of 1 base from V and 2 bases from J, the junction contained 7 bases not matched to a gene. The V gene's germline CDR1 is SGHRS and CDR2 YFSETQ. This CDR3 has 17 amino acids. CDR3 loop: CASSLSPAGGTTDTQYF. CDR3 bases: TGCGCCAGCAGCTTGTCGCCAGCGGGAGGGACCACAGATACGCAGTATTTT. The variable domain in full, completed from reference TRBV5-1 and TRBJ2-3, reads KAGVTQTPRYLIKTRGQQVTLSCSPISGHRSVSWYQQTPGQGLQFLFEYFSETQRNKGNFPGRFSGRQFSNSRSEMNVSTLELGDSALYLCASSLSPAGGTTDTQYFGPGTRLTVL.

This clone has just a few counts. V usage is TRBV7-9 and J usage is TRBJ2-2, with D unresolved. V dropped 10 bases and J dropped 3 bases, with 12 bases sitting between them. The V gene's germline CDR1 is SEHNR and CDR2 FQNEAQ (reference sequence). This CDR3 has 13 residues. CDR3 in amino acids: CATRGLHTGELFF. The CDR3 DNA is TGTGCCACCCGTGGGCTGCACACCGGGGAGCTGTTTTTT.

The rearrangement links TRBV5-1 to TRBJ2-1; D remains ambiguous. Germline CDR1 is SGHRS and CDR2 is YFSETQ. The CDR3 is 13 residues long. V shed 6 bases and J shed 2 bases, with 9 bases lying between them. CDR3 in DNA: TGCGCCAGCAAGGAGCGAACCTACAATGAGCAGTTCTTC. This encodes CASKERTYNEQFF.

The table lists this clone with a few counts. The rearrangement links TRBV2 to TRBJ2-2; 7 nucleotides agree with TRBD2. This CDR3 region has 15 residues. The junction had 6 bases not matched to a gene; V was cut back by 5 bases and J by 3 bases. Germline values: CDR1 SNHLY, CDR2 FYNNEI. The CDR3 DNA reads TGTGCCAGCAGTCCCCGGGGGAGGGACACCGGGGAGCTGTTTTTT. It translates to CASSPRGRDTGELFF.

This clone was counted a few times. The chain is built from TRBV7-3 and TRBJ2-1, with D possibly TRBD1 on 6 matching bases. V shed 0 bases and J shed 3 bases, with 15 bases lying between them. Germline-derived CDR1 and CDR2 are SGHTA and FQGTGA. The CDR3 consists of 17 residues. DNA of the CDR3: TGTGCCAGCAGCTTAACCCGAACAGGGCTCGACTACAATGAGCAGTTCTTC. This encodes CASSLTRTGLDYNEQFF.

This sequence joins TRBV7-5 and TRBJ1-5; TRBD1 reflects the table's D call only, with no check against the DNA. TRBV7-5 is a known pseudogene. The CDR3 runs 16 residues. CDR3 region: CARSRPGQGTPQPQHF. The DNA for the CDR3 is TGTGCCAGAAGCAGACCGGGACAGGGGACCCCTCAGCCCCAGCATTTT.

This chain links TRBV5-1 with TRBJ2-3; 7 bases are shared with TRBD2. This CDR3 has 16 amino acids. Germline V gene data show CDR1 as SGHRS and CDR2 as YFSETQ. J gave up 2 bases and V 0 bases, and 6 bases lay outside the gene matches. This chain's CDR3 is CASSLGPSGYTDTQYF. The DNA for the CDR3 is TGCGCCAGCAGCTTGGGTCCTAGCGGTTACACAGATACGCAGTATTTT.

The gene calls are TRBV18 and TRBJ1-4; no definite D call. V was clipped by 4 bases and J by 8 bases, with 14 bases between them. In germline, CDR1 is KGHSH, CDR2 LQKENI. The CDR3 spans 14 residues. CDR3: CASSRSEGYEKLFF. The CDR3 DNA sequence: TGTGCCAGCTCACGGTCAGAGGGATACGAAAAACTGTTTTTT.

This clone came up a few times. The CDR3 DNA follows: TGTGCCAGCTCAATCATTGTCGGTCAGGGGGCGTTCGAGCAGTACTTC. Its protein product is CASSIIVGQGAFEQYF. This chain joins TRBV18 and TRBJ2-7; 8 nucleotides align to TRBD1. This CDR3 has 16 residues. Germline V gives CDR1 KGHSH, CDR2 LQKENI. Losses at the gene ends were 5 bases for V and 6 bases for J; bases not matched to a gene: 15. Looking up the rest from reference TRBV18 and TRBJ2-7 gives the full variable domain: NAGVMQNPRHLVRRRGQEARLRCSPMKGHSHVYWYRQLPEEGLKFMVYLQKENIIDESGMPKERFSAEFPKEGPSILRIQQVVRGDSAAYFCASSIIVGQGAFEQYFGPGTRLTVT.

The rearrangement joins TRBV2 to TRBJ1-2; D remains ambiguous. The germline CDR1 and CDR2 sequences are SNHLY and FYNNEI. V lost 4 bases and J lost 7, with 10 bases in between. The CDR3 length is 12 residues. The CDR3 protein is CASSVGRGGYTF. The CDR3 nucleotides are TGTGCCAGCAGTGTAGGGCGGGGTGGCTACACCTTC.

V usage is TRBV27 and J usage is TRBJ2-7; 8 bases agree with TRBD1. The germline CDR1 and CDR2 sequences are MNHEY and SMNVEV (reference sequence). J gave up 5 bases and V 6 bases, and 9 bases lay outside the gene matches. CDR3 length equals 14 residues. In nucleotides, the CDR3 is TGTGCCAGCAGCCGGACAGGGACGTACCACGAGCAGTACTTC. It yields the protein CASSRTGTYHEQYF.

This clone was counted a few times. The genes are TRBV7-8 and TRBJ2-7; a possible D gene is TRBD2 (6 bases). Germline CDR1 reads SGHVS; CDR2 reads FQNEAQ. Deletions cut 6 bases from V and 6 bases from J, with 18 bases between. The CDR3 extends over 14 amino acids. The CDR3 sequence: CASSSEGAGTEQYF. CDR3 coding DNA: TGTGCCAGCAGTTCCGAGGGCGCGGGAACCGAGCAGTACTTC.

The chain employs TRBV5-1 and TRBJ2-5; TRBD2 matches 11 bases. CDR1 SGHRS and CDR2 YFSETQ come from the germline V gene. Losses at the gene ends were 2 bases for V and 4 bases for J; bases not matched to a gene: 1. The CDR3 extends over 14 amino acids. The CDR3 is CASSFTSGGETQYF. The CDR3 coding sequence is TGCGCCAGCAGCTTTACTAGCGGGGGAGAGACCCAGTACTTC.

The chain is built from TRBV9 and TRBJ1-1; D gene unclear. The CDR3 is made up of 14 amino acids. V lost 4 bases, J lost 4 bases, and 14 bases lay in between. Germline CDR1 reads SGDLS; CDR2 reads YYNGEE. CDR3 sequence reads: CASSRREGSTEAFF. For the CDR3, the DNA is TGTGCCAGCAGCCGTAGAGAGGGATCCACTGAAGCTTTCTTT.

This clone was detected only a few times. This sequence joins TRBV4-2 and TRBJ2-1; 8 positions match TRBD2. The length of the CDR3 is 16 residues. J lost 3 bases, V lost 4 bases, and 8 bases had no gene match. Germline V gene lookup returns CDR1 LGHNA and CDR2 YNFKEQ. CDR3 residues: CASSRIAGRLYNEQFF. The CDR3 region has the DNA TGTGCCAGCAGCCGTATAGCGGGAAGACTCTACAATGAGCAGTTCTTC.

V and J are TRBV7-2 and TRBJ2-3; TRBD1 matches 9 bases. This CDR3 comprises 16 residues. The V gene's germline CDR1 is SGHTA and CDR2 FQGNSA. The J segment lost 6 bases and the V segment lost 3 bases, leaving 10 bases of the junction unmatched. For the CDR3, the DNA is TGTGCCAGCAGCTTGAGGGGACAGGGAGTTTCGGATACGCAGTATTTT. This translates into CASSLRGQGVSDTQYF.